Listed below are T cell receptor beta chains from one sample, sequenced in a study of blood T cell repertoires in COVID-19. The method was immunoSEQ multiplex PCR; TCRdb's version includes in-frame clones alone and lacks a portion of them. The table records fewer than 150,000 clones, about 87% of them present only once. Sequencing was done on a sample of peripheral blood. These receptors originate from a woman aged 40 to 50 with acute or convalescent COVID-19. CDR3s include the opening cysteine and the closing phenylalanine or tryptophan. A D gene is named only where the DNA matches it firmly. Part of the rows lack a size; the others show once, few, many or a class for expanded clones.

J,V,size,D,DNA,CDR3
TRBJ2-7,TRBV6-2/TRBV6-3,.,.,TGTGCCAGCAGTTACTGGGGCATTAGCCGATCTTTAAACTACGAGCAGTACTTC,CASSYWGISRSLNYEQYF
TRBJ2-4,TRBV5-6,.,.,TGTGCCAGCAGCTTGCCAGGGGTGGTAGACATTCAGTACTTC,CASSLPGVVDIQYF
TRBJ1-1,TRBV7-3,.,.,TGTGCCAGCAGCCCCAGGGAGGGAGGCACTGAAGCTTTCTTT,CASSPREGGTEAFF
TRBJ1-5,TRBV12-3/TRBV12-4,.,.,TGTGCCAGCAGGGAACAGGGTAACCAGCCCCAGCATTTT,CASREQGNQPQHF
TRBJ2-6,TRBV2,.,.,TGTGCCAGCAGTATTCAAGGAGGGAGGTCTGGGGCCAACGTCCTGACTTTC,CASSIQGGRSGANVLTF
TRBJ2-7,TRBV3-1/TRBV3-2,.,.,TGTGCCAGCAGCCAAGAAAGGACCCGCGGGGCCTACGAGCAGTACTTC,CASSQERTRGAYEQYF
TRBJ2-3,TRBV19,.,.,TGTGCCAGTAGTATAGGAGGGCGGCCTAGCACAGATACGCAGTATTTT,CASSIGGRPSTDTQYF
TRBJ1-1,TRBV7-3,.,TRBD1,TGTGCCAGCAGCCCCCCCCACAGGGGGCCCACTGAAGCTTTCTTT,CASSPPHRGPTEAFF
TRBJ2-1,TRBV5-4,once,TRBD2,TGTGCCAGCAGCTTGAGGAGGACTAGCGGGGGATACAATGAGCAGTTCTTC,CASSLRRTSGGYNEQFF
TRBJ2-5,TRBV19,.,.,TGTGCCAGTAGTATCTCGGGGATCGGTGAGACCCAGTACTTC,CASSISGIGETQYF
TRBJ2-3,TRBV6-6,.,TRBD2,TGTGCCAGCAGTCCTGAACTAGCGGGGAGTATAAGGAGGACGCAGTATTTT,CASSPELAGSIRRTQYF
TRBJ2-7,TRBV4-3,.,.,TGCGCCAGCAGTGCCGCGAGAAACTCCTACGAGCAGTACTTC,CASSAARNSYEQYF
TRBJ1-5,TRBV19,.,TRBD1,TGTGCCAGCTACCACAGGGGGCGCAAGCCCCAGCATTTT,CASYHRGRKPQHF
TRBJ1-4,TRBV6-5,.,.,TGTGCCAGCAGTCAATGGGGAGGGACTAATGAAAAACTGTTTTTT,CASSQWGGTNEKLFF
TRBJ2-7,TRBV11-2,.,.,TGTGCCAGCAGCTTAGGGAGTCAGGGGCCCTACGAGCAGTACTTC,CASSLGSQGPYEQYF
TRBJ2-2,TRBV3-1/TRBV3-2,once,.,TGTGCCAGCAGCGCTGGACTTACTTGGACCGGGGAGCTGTTTTTT,CASSAGLTWTGELFF
TRBJ1-2,TRBV10-3,.,TRBD1,TGTGCCATCAGCCCAAACATCAAACAGGGGGTGGACTATGGCTACACCTTC,CAISPNIKQGVDYGYTF
TRBJ2-7,TRBV5-5,.,TRBD1,TGTGCCAGCAGCTTGATCGGACAGGGGGCTACCGGGCAGTACTTC,CASSLIGQGATGQYF
TRBJ2-3,TRBV5-1,.,TRBD2,TGCGCCAGCAGCTTGCCTAGCGGGAGTCCAGATACGCAGTATTTT,CASSLPSGSPDTQYF
TRBJ2-5,TRBV30,.,.,TGTGCCTGGAGTACCCGGGGAGAGACCCAGTACTTC,CAWSTRGETQYF
TRBJ1-1,TRBV7-9,.,.,TGTGCCAGCAGCTTATCTCTGGACAATGAAGCTTTCTTT,CASSLSLDNEAFF
TRBJ2-3,TRBV5-1,.,.,TGCGCCAGCAGCTTGGGGACTCGCACAGATACGCAGTATTTT,CASSLGTRTDTQYF
TRBJ1-4,TRBV5-4,.,.,TGTGCCAGCAGCCAAACAGGGTCGGAACTGTTTTTT,CASSQTGSELFF
TRBJ2-5,TRBV7-2,few,.,TGTGCCAGCAGTAAAGACTGGGCGGGAGAGACCCAGTACTTC,CASSKDWAGETQYF
TRBJ1-2,TRBV5-5,.,.,TGTGCCAGCAGCTTGGCCAGTAACACCCGGGTCTATGGCTACACCTTC,CASSLASNTRVYGYTF
TRBJ2-7,TRBV30,once,.,TGTGCCTGGAGTCTTCCCCACAGGCAGGTCCTGTACTTC,CAWSLPHRQVLYF
TRBJ2-1,TRBV7-6,.,TRBD2,TGTGCCAGCAGCTTGGTAGCGGGACTCTACAATGAGCAGTTCTTC,CASSLVAGLYNEQFF
TRBJ1-4,TRBV14,.,.,TGTGCCAGCAGCCAAGCGGAGCGACTGTTTTTT,CASSQAERLFF
TRBJ1-2,TRBV9,once,.,TGTGCCAGCAGCGGCCCCGGGGAGGGCAACTATGGCTACACCTTC,CASSGPGEGNYGYTF
TRBJ2-6,TRBV13,.,.,TGTGCCAGCAGCTTAGACCACAGGGGGGCCAACGTCCTGACTTTC,CASSLDHRGANVLTF
TRBJ2-3,TRBV2,.,.,TGTGCCAGCACCCAAGGGGCAAACACAGATACGCAGTATTTT,CASTQGANTDTQYF
TRBJ2-3,TRBV15,.,.,TGTGCCACCAGCAGAGATCCCGGAGGGCACACAGATACGCAGTATTTT,CATSRDPGGHTDTQYF
TRBJ2-1,TRBV11-3,.,.,TGTGCCAGCAGCCCCGCTAGTGCCTACAATGAGCAGTTCTTC,CASSPASAYNEQFF
TRBJ2-2,TRBV19,.,TRBD2,TGTGCCAGTAGTCCATCGACCACTGGACTAGCGGGGGGGCTGACCGGGGAGCTGTTTTTT,CASSPSTTGLAGGLTGELFF
TRBJ2-3,TRBV5-1,few,TRBD2,TGCGCCAGCAGCCCCCCTAGCGGACTTAGCACAGATACGCAGTATTTT,CASSPPSGLSTDTQYF
TRBJ2-5,TRBV11-2,once,.,TGTGCCAGCAGCCGACAGGACAGCCAAGAGACCCAGTACTTC,CASSRQDSQETQYF
TRBJ2-1,TRBV6-2/TRBV6-3,.,TRBD2,TGTGCCAGCAGTTACCGTGGGGGGGACTACAATGAGCAGTTCTTC,CASSYRGGDYNEQFF
TRBJ1-1,TRBV5-4,once,TRBD1,TGTGCCAGCAGCTTGGACGGACAGGGGAGTGAAGCTTTCTTT,CASSLDGQGSEAFF
TRBJ2-1,TRBV19,few,.,TGTGCCAGTCGTAGGGGGGTATCCTACAATGAGCAGTTCTTC,CASRRGVSYNEQFF
TRBJ1-2,TRBV30,.,.,TGTGCCTGGAGCAGGGCAGCCACATCTTCGAACTATGGCTACACCTTC,CAWSRAATSSNYGYTF
TRBJ1-1,TRBV5-4,.,TRBD1,TGTGCCAGCAGCCCAGGGGGAAGGGGGACAGGGGCTGAAGCTTTCTTT,CASSPGGRGTGAEAFF
TRBJ1-1,TRBV7-6,.,.,TGTGCCAGCAGCCTTCAGTTGAACACTGAAGCTTTCTTT,CASSLQLNTEAFF